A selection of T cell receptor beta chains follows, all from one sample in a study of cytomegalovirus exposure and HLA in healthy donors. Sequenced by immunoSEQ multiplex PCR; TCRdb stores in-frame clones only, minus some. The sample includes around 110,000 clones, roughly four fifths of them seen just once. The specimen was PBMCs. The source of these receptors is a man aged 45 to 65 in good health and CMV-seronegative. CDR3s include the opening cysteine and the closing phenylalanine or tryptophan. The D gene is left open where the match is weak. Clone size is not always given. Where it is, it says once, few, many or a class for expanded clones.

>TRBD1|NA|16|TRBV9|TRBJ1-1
CASSQSLTQGGTEAFF
TGTGCCAGCAGCCAAAGCCTCACTCAGGGGGGCACTGAAGCTTTCTTT
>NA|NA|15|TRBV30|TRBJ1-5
CAWSLPGAVRQPQHF
TGTGCCTGGAGTCTCCCAGGGGCCGTTAGACAGCCCCAGCATTTT
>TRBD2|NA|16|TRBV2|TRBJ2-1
CASSQGRGANYNEQFF
TGTGCCAGCAGCCAAGGGCGGGGGGCCAACTACAATGAGCAGTTCTTC
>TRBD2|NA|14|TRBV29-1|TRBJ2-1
CSVEGLAGANEQFF
TGCAGCGTTGAAGGTCTAGCGGGGGCTAATGAGCAGTTCTTC
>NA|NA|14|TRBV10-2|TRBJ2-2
CASKSSGNTGELFF
TGCGCCAGCAAGAGTAGCGGTAACACCGGGGAGCTGTTTTTT
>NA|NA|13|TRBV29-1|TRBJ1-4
CSVGGRTREKLFF
TGCAGCGTTGGAGGCCGGACTCGGGAAAAACTGTTTTTT
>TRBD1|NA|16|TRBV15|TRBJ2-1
CATSRDLGQGRNEQFF
TGTGCCACCAGCAGAGATCTGGGACAGGGTCGGAATGAGCAGTTCTTC
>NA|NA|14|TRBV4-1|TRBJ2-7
CASSQVGATYEQYF
TGCGCCAGCAGCCAAGTAGGGGCCACCTACGAGCAGTACTTC
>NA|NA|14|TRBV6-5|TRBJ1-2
CASSSNRDNYGYTF
TGTGCCAGCAGTTCTAACAGGGATAACTATGGCTACACCTTC
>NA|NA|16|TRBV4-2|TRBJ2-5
CASSQDRGGGGETQYF
TGTGCCAGCAGCCAAGATCGAGGGGGGGGAGGAGAGACCCAGTACTTC
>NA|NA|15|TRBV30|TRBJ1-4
CAWNKQGATNEKLFF
TGTGCCTGGAACAAACAGGGAGCAACTAATGAAAAACTGTTTTTT
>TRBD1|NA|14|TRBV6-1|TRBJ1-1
CASSEDRGGTEAFF
TGTGCCAGCAGTGAAGACAGGGGAGGCACTGAAGCTTTCTTT
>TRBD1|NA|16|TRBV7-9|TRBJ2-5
CASSLALDRGLVTQYF
TGTGCCAGCAGCTTAGCATTGGACAGGGGGTTGGTGACCCAGTACTTC
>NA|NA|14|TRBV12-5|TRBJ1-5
CASGPGQGYQPQHF
TGTGCTAGTGGCCCCGGGCAGGGATATCAGCCCCAGCATTTT
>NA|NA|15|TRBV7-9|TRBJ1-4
CASSLLVATNEKLFF
TGTGCCAGCAGCTTACTAGTTGCAACTAATGAAAAACTGTTTTTT
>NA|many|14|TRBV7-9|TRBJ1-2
CASSLEGTGYGYTF
TGTGCCAGCAGCTTAGAAGGGACTGGCTATGGCTACACCTTC
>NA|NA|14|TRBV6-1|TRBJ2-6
CASQGVPGANVLTF
TGTGCCAGCCAGGGCGTTCCTGGGGCCAACGTCCTGACTTTC
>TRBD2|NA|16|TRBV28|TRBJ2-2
CASGGLAGGSTGELFF
TGTGCCAGCGGGGGACTAGCGGGGGGCTCCACCGGGGAGCTGTTTTTT
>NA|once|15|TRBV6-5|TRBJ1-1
CASSYTSTANTEAFF
TGTGCCAGCAGTTACACCTCGACAGCGAACACTGAAGCTTTCTTT
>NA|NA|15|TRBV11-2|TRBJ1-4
CASSPWTGTNEKLFF
TGTGCCAGCAGCCCATGGACTGGGACTAATGAAAAACTGTTTTTT
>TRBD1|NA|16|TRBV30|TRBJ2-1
CAWLDRTGSYYNEQFF
TGTGCCTGGCTTGATAGGACAGGCTCTTACTACAATGAGCAGTTCTTC
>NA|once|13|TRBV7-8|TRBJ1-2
CASSLGGGGGYTF
TGTGCCAGCAGCTTAGGTGGGGGGGGAGGCTACACCTTC
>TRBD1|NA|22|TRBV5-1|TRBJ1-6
CASSLRGPAGGFRTSYNSPLHF
TGCGCCAGCAGCTTAAGGGGGCCGGCGGGCGGTTTCCGAACCTCCTATAATTCACCCCTCCACTTT
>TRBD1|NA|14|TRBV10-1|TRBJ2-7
CASSSSGGPYEQYF
TGCGCCAGCAGCTCCTCAGGGGGCCCCTACGAGCAGTACTTC
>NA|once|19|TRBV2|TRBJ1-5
CASSAHAFISGGGNQPQHF
TGTGCCAGCAGTGCCCACGCGTTTATATCGGGGGGGGGCAATCAGCCCCAGCATTTT
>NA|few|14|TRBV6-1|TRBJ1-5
CASSLSGEGQPQHF
TGTGCCAGCAGTCTTTCAGGGGAGGGACAGCCCCAGCATTTT
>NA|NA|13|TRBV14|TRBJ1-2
CASSQQRNYGYTF
TGTGCCAGCAGCCAACAGCGGAACTATGGCTACACCTTC
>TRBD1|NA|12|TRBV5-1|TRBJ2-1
CASREQGNEQFF
TGCGCCAGCAGGGAACAGGGGAATGAGCAGTTCTTC
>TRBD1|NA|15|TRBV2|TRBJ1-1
CASRAGTGGMTEAFF
TGTGCCAGCAGGGCCGGGACAGGGGGTATGACTGAAGCTTTCTTT
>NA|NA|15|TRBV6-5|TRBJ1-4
CASSYSRGINEKLFF
TGTGCCAGCAGTTACTCAAGGGGGATTAATGAAAAACTGTTTTTT
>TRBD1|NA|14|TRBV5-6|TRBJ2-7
CASSWGQGVDEQYF
TGTGCCAGCAGCTGGGGACAGGGGGTCGACGAGCAGTACTTC
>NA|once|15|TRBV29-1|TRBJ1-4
CSVGGGARSNEKLFF
TGCAGCGTTGGGGGAGGGGCGCGATCTAATGAAAAACTGTTTTTT
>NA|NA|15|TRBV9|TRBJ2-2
CASSVVGQNTGELFF
TGTGCCAGCAGCGTAGTGGGGCAGAACACCGGGGAGCTGTTTTTT
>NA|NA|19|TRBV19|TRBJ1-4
CASSIIGREGIATNEKLFF
TGTGCCAGTAGTATAATAGGACGGGAAGGGATTGCAACTAATGAAAAACTGTTTTTT
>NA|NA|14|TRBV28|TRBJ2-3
CASSFSDRRDTQYF
TGTGCCAGCAGTTTTTCCGACAGGAGAGATACGCAGTATTTT
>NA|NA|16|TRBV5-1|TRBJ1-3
CASSFLTGLSGNTIYF
TGCGCCAGCAGCTTTCTTACAGGGCTCTCTGGAAACACCATATATTTT
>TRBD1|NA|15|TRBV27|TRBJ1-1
CASSFLNRGNTEAFF
TGTGCCAGCAGTTTTCTCAACAGGGGGAACACTGAAGCTTTCTTT
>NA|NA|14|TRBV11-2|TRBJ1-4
CASSLGQASEKLFF
TGTGCCAGCAGCTTGGGGCAAGCCAGTGAAAAACTGTTTTTT
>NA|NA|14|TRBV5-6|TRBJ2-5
CASSFGRPQETQYF
TGTGCCAGCAGCTTCGGTAGGCCACAGGAGACCCAGTACTTC
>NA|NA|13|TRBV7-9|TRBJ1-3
CASSLDRRDTIYF
TGTGCCAGCAGCTTAGACCGGAGGGACACCATATATTTT
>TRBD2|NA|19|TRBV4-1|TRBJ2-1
CASSQDHPFYGTSGNEQFF
TGCGCCAGCAGCCAAGACCATCCCTTTTACGGGACTAGCGGCAATGAGCAGTTCTTC
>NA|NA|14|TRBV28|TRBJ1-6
CASSFTGPGSPLHF
TGTGCCAGCAGTTTCACAGGGCCAGGTTCACCCCTCCACTTT
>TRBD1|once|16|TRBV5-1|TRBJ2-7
CASSTKGQAFSYEQYF
TGCGCCAGCAGCACGAAGGGACAGGCTTTCTCCTACGAGCAGTACTTC
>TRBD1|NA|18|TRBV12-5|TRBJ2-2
CASGLVLTGAPGTGELFF
TGTGCTAGTGGTTTGGTACTGACAGGGGCGCCGGGCACCGGGGAGCTGTTTTTT
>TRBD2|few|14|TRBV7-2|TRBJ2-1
CASSLRLALPEQFF
TGTGCCAGCAGCTTACGACTAGCGCTCCCGGAGCAGTTCTTC
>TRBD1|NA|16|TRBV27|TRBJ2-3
CASRRYGTGARDTQYF
TGTGCCAGCAGAAGGTACGGGACAGGGGCCCGGGATACGCAGTATTTT
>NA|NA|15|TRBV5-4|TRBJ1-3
CASSPDPGVGNTIYF
TGTGCCAGCAGCCCGGACCCAGGGGTGGGAAACACCATATATTTT
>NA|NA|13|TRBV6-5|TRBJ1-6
CASTLSSGSPLHF
TGTGCCAGCACCCTAAGCTCGGGGTCACCCCTCCACTTT
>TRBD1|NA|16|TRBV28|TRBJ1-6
CASSLTPGTGNSPLHF
TGTGCCAGCAGTTTAACCCCCGGGACAGGGAATTCACCCCTCCACTTT
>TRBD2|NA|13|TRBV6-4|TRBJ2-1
CASSWTSGDEQFF
TGTGCCAGCAGTTGGACTAGCGGGGATGAGCAGTTCTTC
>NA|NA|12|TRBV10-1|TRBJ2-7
CASSDRDTVFNF
TGCGCCAGCAGTGATAGGGACACGGTTTTCAACTTC
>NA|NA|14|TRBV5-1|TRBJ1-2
CASSLSRVEYGYTF
TGCGCCAGCAGCTTGTCGAGGGTTGAATATGGCTACACCTTC
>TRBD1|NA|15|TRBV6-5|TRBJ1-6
CASRTTTGMDSPLHF
TGTGCCAGCAGAACTACGACAGGGATGGATTCACCCCTCCACTTT
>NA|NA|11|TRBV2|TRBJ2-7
CASSGAYEQYF
TGTGCCAGCAGTGGAGCCTACGAGCAGTACTTC
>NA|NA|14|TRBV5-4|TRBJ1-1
CASSLDIGGTEAFF
TGTGCCAGCAGCCTGGACATAGGAGGGACTGAAGCTTTCTTT
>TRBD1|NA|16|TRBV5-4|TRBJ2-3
CASSSRRTGDTDTQYF
TGTGCCAGCAGCAGTCGTAGGACAGGGGACACAGATACGCAGTATTTT
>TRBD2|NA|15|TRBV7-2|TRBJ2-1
CASRPPGLLGNEQFF
TGTGCCAGCAGACCCCCGGGACTACTCGGCAATGAGCAGTTCTTC
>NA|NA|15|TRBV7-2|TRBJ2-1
CASSPTPSSYNEQFF
TGTGCCAGCAGTCCTACCCCGAGCTCCTACAATGAGCAGTTCTTC
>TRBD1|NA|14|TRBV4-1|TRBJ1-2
CASRGQGPNYGYTF
TGCGCCAGCCGAGGACAGGGGCCTAACTATGGCTACACCTTC
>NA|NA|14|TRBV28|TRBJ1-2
CASRKTLRDYGYTF
TGTGCCAGCAGAAAAACCCTACGGGACTATGGCTACACCTTC